A single sample is the source of the 8 T cell receptor beta chains below, sequenced in a study of T cells after somatic rescue of genetic block. Only in-frame clones appear in the TCRdb table, and some are missing; sequencing was by immunoSEQ multiplex PCR. The data show about 67,000 clones, around 92% seen once. Sequencing was carried out using peripheral blood mononuclear cells (PBMCs). These receptor sequences come from a man aged 40-50 years.

This chain links TRBV5-1 with TRBJ2-3; D gene uncertain. Trimming cost V 0 bases and J 4 bases, with 9 bases left between them. Germline CDR1 SGHRS, CDR2 YFSETQ. The CDR3 contains 14 residues. The DNA of the CDR3 is TGCGCCAGCAGCTTGGCCATCGGAGCAGATACGCAGTATTTT. Translating gives CASSLAIGADTQYF.

The chain is built from TRBV6-5 and TRBJ1-4; TRBD1 matches 8 bases. Looked up from germline, CDR1 is MNHEY and CDR2 is SVGAGI. Unmatched junction bases numbered 8, after V lost 8 bases and J lost 6 bases. CDR3 length: 14 amino acids. CDR3 in DNA: TGTGCCAGCGCAAGGACAGGGCGCGATGAAAAACTGTTTTTT. Residues: CASARTGRDEKLFF.

The chain recombines TRBV10-3 with TRBJ2-7; D may be TRBD2 (6 bases). The germline V gene encodes CDR1 ENHRY and CDR2 SYGVKD. The CDR3 spans 13 residues. Trimming shortened V by 0 bases and J by 4 bases, and 7 bases separated the two germline ends. The CDR3 DNA sequence: TGTGCCATCAGTGAGTCGGGGGGATACGAGCAGTACTTC. Its translation is CAISESGGYEQYF.

This clone has only a few counts. The chain has TRBV7-9 and TRBJ1-5; tentatively, D is TRBD1 (5 bases). This CDR3 region has 15 residues. In germline, CDR1 is SEHNR, CDR2 FQNEAQ (reference sequence). Trimming shortened V by 1 base and J by 3 bases, and 10 bases separated the two germline ends. This CDR3 is CASSLGQGHNQPQHF. The DNA of the CDR3 is TGTGCCAGCAGCTTAGGGCAGGGCCACAATCAGCCCCAGCATTTT.

This clone was counted once. The chain recombines TRBV9 with TRBJ2-1, with TRBD2 identical over 14 bases. The CDR3 runs 16 residues. Trimming took 4 bases from V and 2 from J; bases not matched to a gene: 2. Germline V gene data show CDR1 as SGDLS and CDR2 as YYNGEE. CDR3 bases: TGTGCCAGCAGCCCGGGACTAGCGGGAGCCTACAATGAGCAGTTCTTC. Its translation: CASSPGLAGAYNEQFF.

The chain employs TRBV9 and TRBJ2-5; possibly TRBD1 for D (5 bases). V was pared by 0 bases and J by 3 bases, with 9 bases between. Per germline, CDR1 SGDLS and CDR2 YYNGEE. The CDR3 is made up of 14 amino acids. The CDR3 coding sequence is TGTGCCAGCAGCGTAGGGTCAGGGAAAGAGACCCAGTACTTC. As protein: CASSVGSGKETQYF. Variable domain in full (rest from reference TRBV9 and TRBJ2-5): DSGVTQTPKHLITATGQRVTLRCSPRSGDLSVYWYQQSLDQGLQFLIQYYNGEERAKGNILERFSAQQFPDLHSELNLSSLELGDSALYFCASSVGSGKETQYFGPGTRLLVL.

The chain combines TRBV11-2 with TRBJ2-4; D unresolved. Between the trimmed V and J ends, which lost 2 bases and 7 bases, there was a span of 12 bases. This CDR3 spans 14 amino acids. CDR1 is SGHAT, CDR2 FQNNGV, per germline. The CDR3 spells CASSLRQVGNIQYF. CDR3 coding DNA: TGTGCCAGCAGCTTACGGCAGGTTGGGAACATTCAGTACTTC.

This chain links TRBV7-2 with TRBJ2-1; D not resolved. This CDR3 contains 14 residues. V was trimmed by 1 base and J by 0 bases, leaving 4 bases between them. The germline CDR1 and CDR2 sequences are SGHTA and FQGNSA. CDR3 DNA: TGTGCCAGCAGCTTAGGGAGCTCCTACAATGAGCAGTTCTTC. Its translation is CASSLGSSYNEQFF. Full variable domain (rest looked up from reference TRBV7-2 and TRBJ2-1): GAGVSQSPSNKVTEKGKDVELRCDPISGHTALYWYRQSLGQGLEFLIYFQGNSAPDKSGLPSDRFSAERTGGSVSTLTIQRTQQEDSAVYLCASSLGSSYNEQFFGPGTRLTVL.